The next 11 T cell receptor beta chains were all read from a single sample in a study of OX40 agonist ivuxolimab in advanced cancers. The repertoire was sequenced with immunoSEQ multiplex PCR; TCRdb's copy has only in-frame clones and lacks some. This repertoire shows over 75,000 clones, roughly 85% found once; its top ten account for roughly 1.5%. Source: CD4+ or CD8+ T cells sorted from blood, taken in a trial of the OX40 agonist ivuxolimab. The receptors stem from an adult with an advanced solid tumor such as melanoma, head and neck, liver or kidney cancer.

The gene calls are TRBV5-1 and TRBJ2-3, with TRBD2 identical over 15 bases. The V gene's germline CDR1 is SGHRS and CDR2 YFSETQ. The CDR3 covers 16 residues. The J segment lost 2 bases and the V segment lost 3 bases, leaving 1 base of the junction unmatched. The CDR3 loop is CASSWTSGGVTDTQYF. Here the CDR3 DNA reads TGCGCCAGCAGCTGGACTAGCGGGGGGGTCACAGATACGCAGTATTTT.

This clone turned up a few times. The chain combines TRBV15 with TRBJ1-3; no clear D. V gave up 9 bases and J gave up 0 bases, with 15 bases separating them. The length of the CDR3 is 15 residues. Per germline, CDR1 LNHNV and CDR2 YYDKDF (reference sequence). CDR3 DNA: TGTGCCACTGAGGCCGACTGGGACTCTGGAAACACCATATATTTT. It specifies CATEADWDSGNTIYF.

The CDR3 region has the DNA TGTGCCTGGAGTGTACAGGGAGAGACCCAGTACTTC. This translates into CAWSVQGETQYF. The rearrangement joins TRBV30 to TRBJ2-5, with a tentative D call TRBD1 (6 bases). This CDR3 has 12 residues. From germline, CDR1 is GTSNPN and CDR2 SVGIG (reference sequence). Deletions cut 0 bases from V and 4 bases from J, with 6 bases between.

The chain couples TRBV2 to TRBJ1-2, with D possibly matching TRBD1 (5 bases). The V end lost 6 bases, the J end lost 5 bases, and 13 bases lay between the germline ends. The CDR3 runs 13 residues. CDR1 and CDR2 (germline): SNHLY, FYNNEI. The CDR3 coding sequence is TGTGCCAGCAGACTCAGGGCTTCATATGGCTACACCTTC. Translated: CASRLRASYGYTF.

The chain recombines TRBV10-3 with TRBJ2-1; 11 bases match TRBD2. CDR3 length equals 16 residues. Losses at the gene ends were 3 bases for V and 9 bases for J; bases not matched to a gene: 10. Germline V gene lookup returns CDR1 ENHRY and CDR2 SYGVKD. Written as DNA, the CDR3 is TGTGCCATCAGTGATTTCACTAGCGGGAGAACGGTTGAGCAGTTCTTC. This encodes CAISDFTSGRTVEQFF.

The chain recombines TRBV19 with TRBJ1-1; D is uncertain. Trimming pared 7 bases from V and 0 bases from J, leaving 15 bases between. The CDR3 has 15 amino acids. The V gene's germline CDR1 is LNHDA and CDR2 SQIVND (reference sequence). This CDR3 reads CASIPGQIMNTEAFF. The CDR3 nucleotides read TGTGCCAGTATACCCGGCCAGATTATGAACACTGAAGCTTTCTTT.

This sequence joins TRBV6-1 and TRBJ2-3, with 9 bases fitting TRBD2. The CDR3 runs 15 residues. The germline V gene encodes CDR1 MNHNS and CDR2 SASEGT. The V and J ends lost 8 bases and 3 bases, in that order; junction bases with no gene match: 9. CDR3 amino acids: CASGPRREGTDTQYF. DNA for the CDR3: TGTGCCAGCGGCCCCCGGCGGGAGGGAACAGATACGCAGTATTTT.

The chain combines TRBV7-6 with TRBJ2-5; the D gene is possibly TRBD1 (6 bases). CDR3 size: 14 residues. Trimming took off 1 base at V and 3 bases at J, with 9 bases between the two ends. Per the germline V gene, CDR1 is SGHVS and CDR2 is FNYEAQ. CDR3 sequence (DNA): TGTGCCAGCAGCTTAGTTACAGGGAAAGAGACCCAGTACTTC. Translating it yields CASSLVTGKETQYF.

The J gene is TRBJ2-7, the V gene TRBV6-6, with D unresolved. Trimming pared 2 bases from V and 1 base from J, leaving 15 bases between. Germline CDR1 reads MNHNY; CDR2 reads SVGAGI (reference sequence). The CDR3 sequence is 16 residues long. In DNA, the CDR3 is TGTGCCAGCAGTTACGATAGTACAGTCCCATCCTACGAGCAGTACTTC. Translation gives CASSYDSTVPSYEQYF.

The chain recombines TRBV6-1 with TRBJ2-2, with D possibly called TRBD1 or TRBD2 (5 bases each). The V gene's germline CDR1 is MNHNS and CDR2 SASEGT. The CDR3 consists of 15 residues. V was cut by 1 base and J by 4 bases, with 10 bases left in between. CDR3 region: CASSEVRAGTGELFF. The CDR3 DNA follows: TGTGCCAGCAGTGAAGTCAGGGCGGGCACCGGGGAGCTGTTTTTT.

The chain couples TRBV6-6 to TRBJ2-3, with D possibly TRBD1 on 6 matching bases. The germline V and J ends were trimmed by 7 bases and 4 bases, with 15 bases remaining between them. The germline V gene encodes CDR1 MNHNY and CDR2 SVGAGI (reference sequence). The CDR3 covers 14 residues. CDR3 residues: CASTRGMVADTQYF. The DNA of the CDR3 is TGTGCCAGCACTAGGGGGATGGTTGCAGATACGCAGTATTTT.